This entry lists 3 T cell receptor beta chains sequenced from one sample in a study of T cells in Graves' hyperthyroidism and ophthalmopathy. It was RNA transcripts that yielded the amplified TCR beta CDR3 regions. First-round RT-PCR of the TCR CDR3 relied on the HTBI primer set. TCRdb fed the multiplex PCR reads into MiXCR, producing one record per CDR3 protein. The table shows 500,000 or so distinct CDR3 sequences, with around 16% occurring only once. The sample taken for sequencing was blood. The receptors originated from a woman aged 25 to 39 with Graves' ophthalmopathy.

V and J are TRBV5-1 and TRBJ2-1; 11 bases map to TRBD2. CDR1 is SGHRS and CDR2 is YFSETQ in the germline V gene. The CDR3 length is 15 residues. After removal of 1 base from V and 9 bases from J, the junction contained 6 bases not matched to a gene. CDR3: CASSLISGREGEQFF. The CDR3 nucleotides read TGCGCCAGCAGCTTGATTAGCGGGAGGGAGGGTGAGCAGTTCTTC.

This clonotype has ten or more counts. V gene TRBV5-5 combines with J gene TRBJ2-1, with D perhaps matching TRBD1 (5 bases). This CDR3 has 14 amino acids. CDR1 is SGHKS and CDR2 is YYEKEE in the germline V gene (reference sequence). V lost 5 bases to trimming and J lost 2 bases, with 11 bases between them. The CDR3 nucleotides are TGTGCCAGCAGTTTAGAGACAGCCTACAATGAGCAGTTCTTC. Translation gives CASSLETAYNEQFF.

At least ten counts were recorded for this clonotype. The chain combines TRBV12-3 or TRBV12-4 with TRBJ2-5, with 7 bases that match TRBD2. V gave up 2 bases and J gave up 6 bases; unmatched junction bases: 18. This CDR3 has 18 amino acids. The CDR3 bases are TGTGCCAGCAGTTTATTGATAGGCGCGGGGGAGGACCTAAAGACCCAGTACTTC. Translating gives CASSLLIGAGEDLKTQYF.